The entry that follows covers one TCR beta chain sequence. The CDR3 has 16 amino acids. Trimming shortened V by 2 bases and J by 0 bases, and 12 bases separated the two germline ends. Germline values: CDR1 SGHDT, CDR2 YYEEEE. As handled by the study authors: Estimated nucleated cell counts came from reference gene primer amplification. Data came from immunoSEQ multiplex PCR; TCRdb stores just in-frame clones and leaves some out. The V and J calls and the clone size are those of that table, but D and trimming were determined from the DNA. Of 35,000 to 40,000 clones listed, around 83% were seen once; the top ten hold approximately 15%. The sample comes from a study of blood T cell repertoires in COVID-19. The overall study: Sites in the United States, Italy and Spain provided acute and convalescent COVID-19 samples. In each case, the material was cDNA or gDNA derived from T cells, B-cell-depleted T cells, or PBMCs.

Sequenced input: peripheral blood. This receptor was identified in a human donor in a cohort sampled during active COVID-19. The rearrangement joins TRBV5-6 to TRBJ1-5; no definite D call. The CDR3 DNA follows: TGTGCCAGCAGCTTTGGGAGGCCCTATAGCAATCAGCCCCAGCATTTT. Amino acid sequence: CASSFGRPYSNQPQHF.